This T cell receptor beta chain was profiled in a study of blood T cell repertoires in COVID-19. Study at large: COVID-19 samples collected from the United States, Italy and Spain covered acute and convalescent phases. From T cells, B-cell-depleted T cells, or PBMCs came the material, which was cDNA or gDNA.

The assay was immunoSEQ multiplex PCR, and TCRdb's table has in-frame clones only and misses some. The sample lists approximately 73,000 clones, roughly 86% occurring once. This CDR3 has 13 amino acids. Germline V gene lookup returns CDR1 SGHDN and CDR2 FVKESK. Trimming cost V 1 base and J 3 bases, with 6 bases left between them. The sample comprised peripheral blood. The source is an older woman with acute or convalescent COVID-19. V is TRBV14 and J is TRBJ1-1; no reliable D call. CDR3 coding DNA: TGTGCCAGCAGCCAAGCTCAGTACACTGAAGCTTTCTTT. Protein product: CASSQAQYTEAFF. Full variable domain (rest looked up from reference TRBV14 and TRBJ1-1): EAGVTQFPSHSVIEKGQTVTLRCDPISGHDNLYWYRRVMGKEIKFLLHFVKESKQDESGMPNNRFLAERTGGTYSTLKVQPAELEDSGVYFCASSQAQYTEAFFGQGTRLTVV.